The 22 T cell receptor beta chains in this list originate from one sample, sequenced in a study of blood T cell repertoires in COVID-19. The repertoire was sequenced with immunoSEQ multiplex PCR; TCRdb's copy has only in-frame clones and lacks some. The sample has roughly 30,000 clones; 89% are singletons. Sequences were obtained from peripheral blood. The receptors shown here come from a human donor in a cohort sampled during active COVID-19.

This clone occurred a few times. CDR3 sequence reads: CASSEGGGGMNTEAFF. The CDR3, as DNA: TGTGCCAGCAGTGAAGGCGGCGGGGGGATGAACACTGAAGCTTTCTTT. The rearrangement links TRBV6-1 to TRBJ1-1; D is possibly TRBD1 (5 bases). V gave up 1 base and J gave up 0 bases, with 12 bases separating them. Germline lookup yields CDR1 MNHNS and CDR2 SASEGT. This CDR3 comprises 16 residues.

The chain recombines TRBV24-1 with TRBJ2-3, with 10 bases matching TRBD2. The CDR3 extends over 16 amino acids. Trimming removed 5 bases from V and 4 bases from J; junction bases left unmatched: 8. Germline CDR1 and CDR2: KGHDR and SFDVKD. The CDR3 nucleotides read TGTGCCACCAGTGGAATACTAGCGGGGAGTCCAGATACGCAGTATTTT. Its protein is CATSGILAGSPDTQYF.

The V call is TRBV9, the J call TRBJ2-3; TRBD2 aligns across 11 bases. V shed 2 bases, J shed 6 bases, and the junction held 5 bases outside the gene matches. Germline CDR1 SGDLS, CDR2 YYNGEE. The CDR3 is 15 amino acids. The CDR3 region is CASSVSGGVGDTQYF. The CDR3 bases are TGTGCCAGCAGCGTTAGCGGGGGGGTTGGGGATACGCAGTATTTT.

This CDR3 reads CASSLQGVETQYF. The CDR3 nucleotides read TGTGCCAGCAGCTTGCAGGGTGTAGAGACCCAGTACTTC. The rearrangement uses TRBV5-5 and TRBJ2-5, with a weak D call TRBD1 (5 bases). The germline CDR1 and CDR2 sequences are SGHKS and YYEKEE (reference sequence). The CDR3 length is 13 residues. Trimming left V 1 base short and J 4 bases short, with 8 bases between.

The chain employs TRBV18 and TRBJ1-2, with 9 bases aligning to TRBD1. Trimming removed 2 bases from V and 2 bases from J; junction bases left unmatched: 3. The germline V gene has CDR1 KGHSH and CDR2 LQKENI. The CDR3 has 15 amino acids. CDR3 region: CASSPRQGGNYGYTF. The CDR3 DNA sequence: TGTGCCAGCTCACCAAGACAGGGGGGGAACTATGGCTACACCTTC.

This chain uses TRBV7-2 with TRBJ2-3; 8 bases line up with TRBD2. J lost 4 bases, V lost 5 bases, and 11 bases had no gene match. The CDR3 loop spans 16 amino acids. Germline V gene data show CDR1 as SGHTA and CDR2 as FQGNSA. In DNA form, the CDR3 reads TGTGCCAGCAGCCTACCCGCGGGGGGAATGGCAGATACGCAGTATTTT. This gives the protein CASSLPAGGMADTQYF.

The DNA of the CDR3 is TGCGCCAGCAGCCAAGATAGTGGGTCGACAGCTCCTAACTCTGGAAACACCATATATTTT. The encoded protein is CASSQDSGSTAPNSGNTIYF. The gene calls are TRBV4-1 and TRBJ1-3, with D perhaps TRBD1 (5 bases). V was pared by 0 bases and J by 0 bases, with 21 bases between. The CDR3 is made up of 20 amino acids. Per germline, CDR1 MGHRA and CDR2 YSYEKL.

This rearrangement joins TRBV19 to TRBJ2-3, with a weak D call TRBD1 (8 bases). Germline CDR1 and CDR2: LNHDA and SQIVND (reference sequence). V lost 2 bases and J 11 bases, leaving 14 bases between the germline ends. The CDR3 has 13 residues. CDR3 sequence (DNA): TGTGCCAGTAGTATATGGGGGGGACAGGTGCAGTATTTT. The encoded protein is CASSIWGGQVQYF. The variable domain in full, with the rest retrieved from reference TRBV19 and TRBJ2-3, is DGGITQSPKYLFRKEGQNVTLSCEQNLNHDAMYWYRQDPGQGLRLIYYSQIVNDFQKGDIAEGYSVSREKKESFPLTVTSAQKNPTAFYLCASSIWGGQVQYFGPGTRLTVL.

This chain uses TRBV19 with TRBJ2-5; 8 bases are a match to TRBD1. The V gene's germline CDR1 is LNHDA and CDR2 SQIVND (reference sequence). The junction had 6 bases not matched to a gene; V was cut back by 4 bases and J by 5 bases. This CDR3 has 14 amino acids. The CDR3 bases are TGTGCCAGTAGTACGACAGGGGTTGTGGAGACCCAGTACTTC. This sequence encodes CASSTTGVVETQYF.

The chain links TRBV5-8 to TRBJ2-5; 8 bases are shared with TRBD1. The length of the CDR3 is 15 residues. Germline values: CDR1 SGHTS, CDR2 YDEGEE. Trimming cost V 3 bases and J 2 bases; bases outside gene matches: 6. The CDR3 nucleotides are TGTGCCAGCAGCTCCGGACAGGGAATTCAAGAGACCCAGTACTTC. The encoded protein is CASSSGQGIQETQYF.

The chain has TRBV6-5 and TRBJ1-6, with D unclear. Looked up from germline, CDR1 is MNHEY and CDR2 is SVGAGI. The CDR3 covers 15 residues. V was trimmed by 0 bases and J by 2 bases, leaving 5 bases between them. The CDR3 DNA reads TGTGCCAGCAGTTACTCGTATACCTATAATTCACCCCTCCACTTT. Translated, it gives CASSYSYTYNSPLHF.

The gene calls are TRBV6-5 and TRBJ2-5; the match to TRBD2 covers 8 bases. The CDR3 extends over 15 amino acids. Unmatched junction bases numbered 7, after V lost 3 bases and J lost 4 bases. The germline V gene has CDR1 MNHEY and CDR2 SVGAGI. CDR3 sequence reads: CASSYQRTSRETQYF. The CDR3 coding sequence is TGTGCCAGCAGTTATCAAAGGACTAGCCGAGAGACCCAGTACTTC.

The chain has TRBV15 and TRBJ2-2, with 7 bases matching TRBD2. V gave up 0 bases and J gave up 4 bases; unmatched junction bases: 8. Germline CDR1 is LNHNV and CDR2 is YYDKDF (reference sequence). The length of the CDR3 is 17 residues. This CDR3 is CATSRDLAGRVTGELFF. The CDR3 DNA reads as TGTGCCACCAGCAGAGATCTGGCAGGGAGGGTCACCGGGGAGCTGTTTTTT. Filled out from reference TRBV15 and TRBJ2-2, the complete variable domain reads DAMVIQNPRYQVTQFGKPVTLSCSQTLNHNVMYWYQQKSSQAPKLLFHYYDKDFNNEADTPDNFQSRRPNTSFCFLDIRSPGLGDTAMYLCATSRDLAGRVTGELFFGEGSRLTVL.

V and J are TRBV18 and TRBJ2-7; 7 bases are a match to TRBD1. V trimming: 6 bases; J trimming: 3 bases; junction bases outside the gene matches: 8. There are 14 residues in the CDR3. In germline, CDR1 is KGHSH, CDR2 LQKENI. CDR3 loop: CASSAGDSLYEQYF. The CDR3 DNA follows: TGTGCCAGCTCGGCAGGGGACAGCCTCTACGAGCAGTACTTC. Full variable domain (rest looked up from reference TRBV18 and TRBJ2-7): NAGVMQNPRHLVRRRGQEARLRCSPMKGHSHVYWYRQLPEEGLKFMVYLQKENIIDESGMPKERFSAEFPKEGPSILRIQQVVRGDSAAYFCASSAGDSLYEQYFGPGTRLTVT.

This chain joins TRBV5-1 and TRBJ2-3; D not certain. Looked up from germline, CDR1 is SGHRS and CDR2 is YFSETQ. The CDR3 has 15 residues. V was cut by 3 bases and J by 4 bases, with 15 bases left in between. The CDR3 reads CASSSLGLPSDTQYF. CDR3 nucleotides: TGCGCCAGCAGCTCCCTGGGCTTACCTTCAGATACGCAGTATTTT.

This clone turned up a few times. This chain connects TRBV2 to TRBJ1-4, with D tentatively TRBD1 (5 bases). The germline V gene has CDR1 SNHLY and CDR2 FYNNEI. Trimming removed 5 bases from V and 1 base from J, with 11 bases in between. CDR3 size: 15 residues. The CDR3 DNA reads as TGTGCCAGCAGTACAGGTTACGTAACTAATGAAAAACTGTTTTTT. Residues: CASSTGYVTNEKLFF.

This chain links TRBV6-1 with TRBJ2-7, with TRBD2 matching over 12 bases. There are 17 residues in the CDR3. The germline V gene encodes CDR1 MNHNS and CDR2 SASEGT. J gave up 0 bases and V 4 bases, and 7 bases lay outside the gene matches. The CDR3 DNA follows: TGTGCCAGCAGTGCAGCGACTAGCGGGGGCTTCTCCTACGAGCAGTACTTC. Its translation is CASSAATSGGFSYEQYF.

The CDR3: CASSPGQGRLTDTQYF. CDR3 nucleotide sequence: TGTGCCAGCAGCCCCGGACAGGGCCGTCTTACAGATACGCAGTATTTT. V and J are TRBV6-2 or TRBV6-3 and TRBJ2-3, with 8 bases aligning to TRBD1. The length of the CDR3 is 16 residues. Germline lookup yields CDR1 MNHEY and CDR2 SVGEGT. V was clipped by 6 bases and J by 3 bases; unmatched bases: 11.

The gene calls are TRBV12-3 or TRBV12-4 and TRBJ2-1; D perhaps matches TRBD2 (5 bases). V gave up 7 bases and J gave up 7 bases, with 11 bases separating them. This CDR3 is built from 12 residues. The CDR3 here is CASTFKRNEQFF. Here the CDR3 DNA reads TGTGCCAGCACCTTCAAGCGGAATGAGCAGTTCTTC.

J is TRBJ1-5 and V is TRBV7-9; 11 bases agree with TRBD1. The CDR3 runs 19 residues. V shed 4 bases and J 1 base; nucleotides not matched to a gene: 12. Germline V gives CDR1 SEHNR, CDR2 FQNEAQ (reference sequence). CDR3 DNA: TGTGCCAGCAGCTCAGGTTTTACCGGGACAGGGGGAAGCAATCAGCCCCAGCATTTT. Protein product: CASSSGFTGTGGSNQPQHF.

This clone occurred once. The genes are TRBV25-1 and TRBJ1-3; no reliable D call. This CDR3 contains 12 residues. The V end lost 4 bases, the J end lost 4 bases, and 5 bases lay between the germline ends. The germline V gene encodes CDR1 MGHDK and CDR2 SYGVNS. The CDR3 bases are TGTGCCAGCAGTGTGTCGGGAAACACCATATATTTT. As protein: CASSVSGNTIYF.

V and J are TRBV19 and TRBJ1-1; TRBD1 is a possible D gene (5 bases). CDR3 length: 13 amino acids. Trimming removed 3 bases at V and 6 bases at J, with 11 bases between. CDR1 and CDR2 (germline): LNHDA, SQIVND (reference sequence). CDR3 DNA: TGTGCCAGTAGTATTCTCCGGGACTCTGAAGCTTTCTTT. It translates to CASSILRDSEAFF.